A single sample gave rise to the 2 T cell receptor beta chains below, sequenced in a study of technical replicates of blood from a handful of donors. Here immunoSEQ multiplex PCR was the method, and the copy in TCRdb shows in-frame clones only, minus some. The sample consists of 85,000 to 100,000 clones, approximately 94% of them appearing once. Specimen: T cells isolated from PBMCs. The receptors come from a human donor in good health.

V and J are TRBV10-1 and TRBJ2-1, with D possibly matching TRBD2 (5 bases). Germline-derived CDR1 and CDR2 are WNHNN and SYGVQD (reference sequence). The CDR3 consists of 14 residues. V was shortened by 0 bases and J by 10 bases, with 13 bases between the two germline ends. CDR3 bases: TGCGCCAGCAGTGAGTCGGCTAGCCGCAGAGAGCAGTTCTTC. Translating it yields CASSESASRREQFF.

The V gene is TRBV14, the J gene TRBJ2-1, with a tentative D call TRBD1 (6 bases). The V and J ends lost 4 bases and 5 bases respectively, with 15 bases between them. CDR1 and CDR2 (germline): SGHDN, FVKESK. The CDR3 totals 15 residues. CDR3 nucleotide sequence: TGTGCCAGCAGCCCCCCCCAGGGGTGGCACAATGAGCAGTTCTTC. Its protein is CASSPPQGWHNEQFF.